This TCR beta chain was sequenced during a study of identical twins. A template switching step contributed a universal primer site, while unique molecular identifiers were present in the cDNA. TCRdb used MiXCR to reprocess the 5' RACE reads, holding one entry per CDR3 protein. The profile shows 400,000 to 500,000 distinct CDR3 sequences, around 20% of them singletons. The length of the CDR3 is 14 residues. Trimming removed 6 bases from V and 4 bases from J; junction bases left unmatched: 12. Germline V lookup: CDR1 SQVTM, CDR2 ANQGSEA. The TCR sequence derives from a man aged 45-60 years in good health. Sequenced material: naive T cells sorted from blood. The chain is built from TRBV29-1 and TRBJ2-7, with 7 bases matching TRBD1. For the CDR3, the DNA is TGCAGCGTCCGCAAACAGGGGAAAGAGTACGAGCAGTACTTC. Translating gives CSVRKQGKEYEQYF.